Below are 7 T cell receptor beta chains sequenced from a single sample in a study of CD8+ T cells in alopecia areata. Isolated RNA was reverse transcribed into cDNA used as the sequencing template. The data were produced by immunoSEQ multiplex PCR, yet TCRdb's version contains in-frame clones alone and is incomplete. The sample records 75,000 to 80,000 clones, around 60% being singletons. Regarding treatment: oral pan-JAK inhibitor, 5-10 mg twice daily. The sequencing here drew on CD8+ T cells sorted from blood, taken at week 24, from a patient treated with tofacitinib. The origin of the receptors is a human donor with alopecia areata.

This chain connects TRBV7-9 to TRBJ2-5; TRBD1 aligns across 7 bases. In germline, CDR1 is SEHNR, CDR2 FQNEAQ (reference sequence). The J segment lost 5 bases and the V segment lost 5 bases, leaving 11 bases of the junction unmatched. The CDR3 length is 15 residues. CDR3 residues: CASSESTGLVETQYF. The CDR3 DNA follows: TGTGCCAGCAGCGAATCGACAGGGTTGGTGGAGACCCAGTACTTC.

V gene TRBV4-1 combines with J gene TRBJ2-7; D could derive from TRBD1 or TRBD2 (5 bases each). Trimming pared 3 bases from V and 6 bases from J, leaving 18 bases between. The CDR3 is 15 residues long. Germline V gene lookup returns CDR1 MGHRA and CDR2 YSYEKL. CDR3 residues: CASSHLTGTRGEQYF. As DNA, the CDR3 is TGCGCCAGCAGCCACCTCACCGGGACCCGAGGCGAGCAGTACTTC.

This clone was seen a handful of times. CDR3 protein: CASSFSGQIEAFF. CDR3 in DNA: TGCGCCAGCAGCTTCTCTGGACAGATTGAAGCTTTCTTT. V is TRBV5-1 and J is TRBJ1-1; D perhaps matches TRBD1 (6 bases). CDR1 is SGHRS, CDR2 YFSETQ, per germline. The CDR3 has 13 amino acids. With 2 bases removed from V and 7 bases from J, the gap between germline ends came to 12 bases.

This chain links TRBV13 with TRBJ2-1; D gene uncertain. Germline-derived CDR1 and CDR2 are PRHDT and FYEKMQ (reference sequence). The V and J ends lost 8 bases and 9 bases respectively, with 26 bases between them. The length of the CDR3 is 16 residues. Here the CDR3 reads CASQQDPPPPRTEQFF. The CDR3 nucleotides are TGTGCCAGCCAGCAGGACCCCCCCCCTCCTCGCACTGAGCAGTTCTTC. The whole variable domain, filled in from reference TRBV13 and TRBJ2-1, reads AAGVIQSPRHLIKEKRETATLKCYPIPRHDTVYWYQQGPGQDPQFLISFYEKMQSDKGSIPDRFSAQQFSDYHSELNMSSLELGDSALYFCASQQDPPPPRTEQFFGPGTRLTVL.

The rearrangement uses TRBV9 and TRBJ2-1, with 7 nucleotides matching TRBD2. V was clipped by 2 bases and J by 6 bases; unmatched bases: 8. The germline gives CDR1 SGDLS, CDR2 YYNGEE. The CDR3 runs to 15 residues. The CDR3 bases are TGTGCCAGCAGCGTGGCGACTAGCTCCCTCAATGAGCAGTTCTTC. This sequence encodes CASSVATSSLNEQFF.

Here the CDR3 reads CASSPNRGRFNEQFF. CDR3 sequence (DNA): TGTGCCAGCAGCCCAAACCGCGGGAGATTCAATGAGCAGTTCTTC. The chain joins TRBV7-9 to TRBJ2-1; 7 nucleotides match TRBD2. The CDR3 totals 15 residues. V lost 5 bases and J lost 6; bases outside the gene matches: 10. Looked up from germline, CDR1 is SEHNR and CDR2 is FQNEAQ (reference sequence).

This clone was seen more than once but under ten times. This chain joins TRBV29-1 and TRBJ2-3; the D gene is possibly TRBD2 (5 bases). The germline CDR1 and CDR2 sequences are SQVTM and ANQGSEA. V was trimmed by 4 bases and J by 1 base, leaving 6 bases between them. This CDR3 is built from 12 residues. The CDR3 nucleotides read TGCAGCGTTGTGCGGGGCACAGATACGCAGTATTTT. Encoded protein: CSVVRGTDTQYF.